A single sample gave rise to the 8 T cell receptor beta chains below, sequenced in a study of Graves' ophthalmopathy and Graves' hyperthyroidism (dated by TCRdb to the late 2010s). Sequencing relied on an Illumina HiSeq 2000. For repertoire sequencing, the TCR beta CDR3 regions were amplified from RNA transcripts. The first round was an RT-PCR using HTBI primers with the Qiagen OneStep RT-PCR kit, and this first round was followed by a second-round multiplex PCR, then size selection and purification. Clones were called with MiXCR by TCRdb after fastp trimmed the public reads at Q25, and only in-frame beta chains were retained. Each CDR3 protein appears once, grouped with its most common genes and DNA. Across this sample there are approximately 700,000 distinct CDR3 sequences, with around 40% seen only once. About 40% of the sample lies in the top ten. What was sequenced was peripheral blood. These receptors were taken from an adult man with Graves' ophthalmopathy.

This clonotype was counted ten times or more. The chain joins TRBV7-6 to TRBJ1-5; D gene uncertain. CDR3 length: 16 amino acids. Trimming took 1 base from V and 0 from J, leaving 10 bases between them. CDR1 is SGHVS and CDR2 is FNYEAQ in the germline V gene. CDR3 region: CASSLEAANSNQPQHF. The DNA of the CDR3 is TGTGCCAGCAGCTTAGAGGCAGCTAATAGCAATCAGCCCCAGCATTTT.

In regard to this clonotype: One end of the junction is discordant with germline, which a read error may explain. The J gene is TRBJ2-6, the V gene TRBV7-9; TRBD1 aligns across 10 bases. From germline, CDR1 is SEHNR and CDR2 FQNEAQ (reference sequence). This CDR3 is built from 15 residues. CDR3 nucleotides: TGTGCCAGCAGCTTGGGGGGGACAGGGGCCTACGTCCTGACTTTC. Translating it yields CASSLGGTGAYVLTF.

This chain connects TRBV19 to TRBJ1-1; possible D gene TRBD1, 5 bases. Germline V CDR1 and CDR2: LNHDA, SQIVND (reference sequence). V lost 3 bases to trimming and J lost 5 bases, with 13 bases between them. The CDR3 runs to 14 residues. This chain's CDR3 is CASSIGTLATEAFF. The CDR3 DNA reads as TGTGCCAGTAGTATCGGGACGTTGGCTACTGAAGCTTTCTTT.

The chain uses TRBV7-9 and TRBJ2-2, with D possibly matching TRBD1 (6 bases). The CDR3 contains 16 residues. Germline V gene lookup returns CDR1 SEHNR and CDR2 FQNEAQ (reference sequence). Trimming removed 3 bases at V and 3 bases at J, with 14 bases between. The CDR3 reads CASSLTGTTDTGELFF. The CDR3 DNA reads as TGTGCCAGCAGCTTGACCGGGACAACGGACACCGGGGAGCTGTTTTTT.

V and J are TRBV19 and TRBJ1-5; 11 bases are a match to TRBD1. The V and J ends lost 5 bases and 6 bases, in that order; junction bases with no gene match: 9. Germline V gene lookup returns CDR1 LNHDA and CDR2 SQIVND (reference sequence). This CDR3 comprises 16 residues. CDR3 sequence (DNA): TGTGCCAGTAGTCCCCGGACAGGGGGCACAGGTCAGCCCCAGCATTTT. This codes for CASSPRTGGTGQPQHF.

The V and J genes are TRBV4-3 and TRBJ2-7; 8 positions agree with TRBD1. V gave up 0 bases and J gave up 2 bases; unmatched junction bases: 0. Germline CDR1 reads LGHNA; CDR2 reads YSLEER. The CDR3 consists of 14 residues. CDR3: CASSQETGAYEQYF. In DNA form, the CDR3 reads TGCGCCAGCAGCCAAGAGACAGGGGCCTACGAGCAGTACTTC.

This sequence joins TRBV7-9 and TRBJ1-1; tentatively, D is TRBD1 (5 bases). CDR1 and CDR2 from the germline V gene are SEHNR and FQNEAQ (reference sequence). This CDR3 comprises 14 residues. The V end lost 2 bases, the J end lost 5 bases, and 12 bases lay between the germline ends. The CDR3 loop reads CASSLRWGQTEAFF. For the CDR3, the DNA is TGTGCCAGCAGCTTACGCTGGGGCCAAACTGAAGCTTTCTTT.

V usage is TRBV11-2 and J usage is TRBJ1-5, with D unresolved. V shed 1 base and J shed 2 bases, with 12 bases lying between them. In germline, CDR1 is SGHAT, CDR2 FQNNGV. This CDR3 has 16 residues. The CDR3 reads CASSLGEGFGNQPQHF. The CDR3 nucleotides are TGTGCCAGCAGCTTAGGGGAAGGGTTTGGCAATCAGCCCCAGCATTTT. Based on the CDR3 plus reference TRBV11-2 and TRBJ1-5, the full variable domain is EAGVAQSPRYKIIEKRQSVAFWCNPISGHATLYWYQQILGQGPKLLIQFQNNGVVDDSQLPKDRFSAERLKGVDSTLKIQPAKLEDSAVYLCASSLGEGFGNQPQHFGDGTRLSIL.